This T cell receptor (beta chain) was identified during a study of cytomegalovirus exposure and HLA in healthy donors. Notes on the study in general: Among TCR beta chains, those listed as cytomegalovirus-associated numbered around 160.

The method was immunoSEQ multiplex PCR; TCRdb's version includes in-frame clones alone and lacks a portion of them. The table lists more than 250,000 clones, about 90% of them singletons. CDR3 size: 13 residues. Germline CDR1 is MNHEY and CDR2 is SVGAGI. V was clipped by 2 bases and J by 7 bases, with 11 bases between them. This clone was seen only once. Antigen: not known. Source material: PBMCs. The chain combines TRBV6-5 with TRBJ1-1, with D possibly matching TRBD1 (5 bases). This clonotype was obtained from a woman in her 30s in good health and CMV-seronegative. CDR3 DNA: TGTGCCAGCAGTTACGGGGCAGGGTATGAAGCTTTCTTT. Its protein product is CASSYGAGYEAFF.